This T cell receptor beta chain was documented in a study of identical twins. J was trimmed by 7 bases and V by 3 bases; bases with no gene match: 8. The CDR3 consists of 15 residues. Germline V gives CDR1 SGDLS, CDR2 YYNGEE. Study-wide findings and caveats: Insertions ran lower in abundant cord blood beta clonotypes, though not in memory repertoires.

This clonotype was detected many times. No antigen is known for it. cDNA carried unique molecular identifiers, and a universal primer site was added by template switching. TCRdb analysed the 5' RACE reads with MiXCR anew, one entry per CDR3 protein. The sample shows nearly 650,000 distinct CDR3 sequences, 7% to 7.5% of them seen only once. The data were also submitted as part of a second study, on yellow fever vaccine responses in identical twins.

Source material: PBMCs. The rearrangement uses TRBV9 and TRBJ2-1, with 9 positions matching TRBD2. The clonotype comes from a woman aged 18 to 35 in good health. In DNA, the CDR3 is TGTGCCAGCAGCGGGACTAGCGACTCTACAAATGAGCAGTTCTTC. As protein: CASSGTSDSTNEQFF.